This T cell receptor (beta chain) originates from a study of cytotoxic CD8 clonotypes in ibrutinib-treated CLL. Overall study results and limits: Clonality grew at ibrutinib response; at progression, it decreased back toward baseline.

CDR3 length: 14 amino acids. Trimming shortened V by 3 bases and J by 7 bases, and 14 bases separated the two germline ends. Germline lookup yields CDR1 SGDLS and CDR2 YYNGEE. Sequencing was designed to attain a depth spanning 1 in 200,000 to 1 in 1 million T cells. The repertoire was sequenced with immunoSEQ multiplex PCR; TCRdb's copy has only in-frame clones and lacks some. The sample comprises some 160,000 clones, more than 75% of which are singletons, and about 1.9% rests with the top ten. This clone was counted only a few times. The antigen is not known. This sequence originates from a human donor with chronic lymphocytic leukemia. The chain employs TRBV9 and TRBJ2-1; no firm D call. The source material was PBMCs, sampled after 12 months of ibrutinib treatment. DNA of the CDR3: TGTGCCAGCAGCGGAGGACGATTGCAGAATGAGCAGTTCTTC. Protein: CASSGGRLQNEQFF.